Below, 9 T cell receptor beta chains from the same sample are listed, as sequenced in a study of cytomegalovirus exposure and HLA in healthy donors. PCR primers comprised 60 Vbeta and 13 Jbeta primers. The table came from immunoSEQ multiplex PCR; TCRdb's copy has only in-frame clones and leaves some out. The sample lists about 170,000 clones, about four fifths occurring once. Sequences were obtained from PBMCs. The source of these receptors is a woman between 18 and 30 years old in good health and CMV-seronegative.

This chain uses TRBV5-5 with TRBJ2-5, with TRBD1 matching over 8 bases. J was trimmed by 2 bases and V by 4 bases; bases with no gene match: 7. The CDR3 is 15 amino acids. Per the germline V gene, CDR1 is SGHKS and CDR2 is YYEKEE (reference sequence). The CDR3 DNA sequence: TGTGCCAGCAGCCTGGGACAGGCTTTACAAGAGACCCAGTACTTC. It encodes CASSLGQALQETQYF.

Written as DNA, the CDR3 is TGTGCCAGCAGTTTCCCGGACTATAACAATGAGCAGTTCTTC. Translating gives CASSFPDYNNEQFF. V gene TRBV28 combines with J gene TRBJ2-1; a possible D gene is TRBD2 (6 bases). CDR1 and CDR2 from the germline V gene are MDHEN and SYDVKM. The CDR3 loop spans 14 amino acids. With 3 bases removed from V and 5 bases from J, the gap between germline ends came to 11 bases.

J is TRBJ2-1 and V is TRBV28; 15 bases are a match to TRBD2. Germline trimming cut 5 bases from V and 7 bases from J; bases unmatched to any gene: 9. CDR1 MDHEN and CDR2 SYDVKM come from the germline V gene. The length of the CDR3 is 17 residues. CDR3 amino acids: CASSRTSGRASRNEQFF. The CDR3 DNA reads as TGTGCCAGCAGTCGGACTAGCGGGAGGGCCTCTCGGAATGAGCAGTTCTTC.

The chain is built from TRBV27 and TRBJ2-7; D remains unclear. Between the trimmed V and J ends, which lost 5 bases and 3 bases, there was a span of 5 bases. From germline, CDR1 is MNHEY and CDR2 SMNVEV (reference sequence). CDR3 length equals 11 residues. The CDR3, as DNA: TGTGCCAGCAGTCTTCGCTACGAGCAGTACTTC. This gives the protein CASSLRYEQYF.

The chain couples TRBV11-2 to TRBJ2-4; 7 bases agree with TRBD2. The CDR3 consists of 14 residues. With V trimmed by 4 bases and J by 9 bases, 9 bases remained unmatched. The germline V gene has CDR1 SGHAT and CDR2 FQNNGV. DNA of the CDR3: TGTGCCAGCAGCTCAATACGGGGGGATGGCATTCAGTACTTC. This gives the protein CASSSIRGDGIQYF. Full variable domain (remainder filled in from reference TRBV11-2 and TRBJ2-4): EAGVAQSPRYKIIEKRQSVAFWCNPISGHATLYWYQQILGQGPKLLIQFQNNGVVDDSQLPKDRFSAERLKGVDSTLKIQPAKLEDSAVYLCASSSIRGDGIQYFGAGTRLSVL.

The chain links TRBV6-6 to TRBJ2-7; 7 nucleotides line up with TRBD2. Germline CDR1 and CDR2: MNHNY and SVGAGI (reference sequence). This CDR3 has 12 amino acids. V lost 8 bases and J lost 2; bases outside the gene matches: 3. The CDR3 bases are TGTGCCAGCGCGGGAGAACCCTACGAGCAGTACTTC. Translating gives CASAGEPYEQYF.

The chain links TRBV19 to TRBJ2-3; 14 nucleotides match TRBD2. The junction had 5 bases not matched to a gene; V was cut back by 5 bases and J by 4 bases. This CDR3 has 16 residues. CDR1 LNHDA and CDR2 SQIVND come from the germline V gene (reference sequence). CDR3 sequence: CASSGWTSGRPDTQYF. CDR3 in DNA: TGTGCCAGTAGTGGATGGACTAGCGGGAGGCCAGATACGCAGTATTTT.

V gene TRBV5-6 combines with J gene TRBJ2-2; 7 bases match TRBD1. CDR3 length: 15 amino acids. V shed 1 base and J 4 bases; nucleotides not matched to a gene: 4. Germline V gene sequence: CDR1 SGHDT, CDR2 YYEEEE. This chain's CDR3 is CASSLWDRPTGELFF. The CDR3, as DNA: TGTGCCAGCAGCTTGTGGGACAGACCCACCGGGGAGCTGTTTTTT. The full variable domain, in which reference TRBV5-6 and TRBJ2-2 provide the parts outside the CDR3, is DAGVTQSPTHLIKTRGQQVTLRCSPKSGHDTVSWYQQALGQGPQFIFQYYEEEERQRGNFPDRFSGHQFPNYSSELNVNALLLGDSALYLCASSLWDRPTGELFFGEGSRLTVL.

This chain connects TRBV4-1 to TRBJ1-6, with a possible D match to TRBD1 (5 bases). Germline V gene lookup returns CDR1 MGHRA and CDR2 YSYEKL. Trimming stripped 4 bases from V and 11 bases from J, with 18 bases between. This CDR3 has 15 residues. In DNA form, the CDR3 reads TGCGCCAGCAGCCTCAAGGTCCGGGGGACGACACCCCTCCACTTT. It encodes CASSLKVRGTTPLHF.